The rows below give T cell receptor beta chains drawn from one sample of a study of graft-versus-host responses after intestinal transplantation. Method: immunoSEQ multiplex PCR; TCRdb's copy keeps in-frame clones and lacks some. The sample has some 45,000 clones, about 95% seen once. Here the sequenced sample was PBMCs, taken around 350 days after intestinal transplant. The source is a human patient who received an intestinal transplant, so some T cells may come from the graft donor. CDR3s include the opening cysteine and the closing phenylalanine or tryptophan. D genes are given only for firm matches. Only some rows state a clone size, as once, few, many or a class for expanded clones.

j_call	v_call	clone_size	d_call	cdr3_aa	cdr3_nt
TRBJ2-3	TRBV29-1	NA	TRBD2	CSVAIAGMTDTQYF	TGCAGCGTCGCGATAGCGGGAATGACAGATACGCAGTATTTT
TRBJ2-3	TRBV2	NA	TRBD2	CASSDRTREQYF	TGTGCCAGCAGTGATAGGACTAGAGAGCAGTATTTT
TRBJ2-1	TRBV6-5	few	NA	CASSYSVGSGLEQFF	TGTGCCAGCAGTTACTCTGTCGGGAGCGGGCTTGAGCAGTTCTTC
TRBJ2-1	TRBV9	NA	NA	CASSVDMGGFSNEQFF	TGTGCCAGCAGCGTAGATATGGGAGGATTTTCTAATGAGCAGTTCTTC
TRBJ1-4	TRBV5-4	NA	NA	CASSLGLGPNEKLFF	TGTGCCAGCAGCTTGGGATTGGGCCCTAATGAAAAACTGTTTTTT
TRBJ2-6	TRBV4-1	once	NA	CASSQDSVSGANVLTF	TGCGCCAGCAGCCAAGATTCCGTCTCTGGGGCCAACGTCCTGACTTTC
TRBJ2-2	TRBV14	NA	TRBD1	CASYATGANTGELFF	TGTGCCAGCTACGCTACAGGGGCGAACACCGGGGAGCTGTTTTTT
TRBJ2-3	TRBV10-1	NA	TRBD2	CASSEIGGGAPDTQYF	TGCGCCAGCAGTGAGATTGGCGGGGGGGCCCCAGATACGCAGTATTTT
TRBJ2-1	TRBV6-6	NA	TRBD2	CASSYRIGLEYNEQFF	TGTGCCAGCAGTTACCGCATTGGACTAGAATACAATGAGCAGTTCTTC
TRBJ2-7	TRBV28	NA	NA	CASSFYQPKLNNYEQYF	TGTGCCAGCAGTTTTTATCAGCCCAAATTAAATAACTACGAGCAGTACTTC
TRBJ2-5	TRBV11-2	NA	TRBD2	CASSPTSVETQYF	TGTGCCAGCAGCCCAACTAGCGTAGAGACCCAGTACTTC
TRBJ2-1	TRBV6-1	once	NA	CASSPAAAVHEQFF	TGTGCCAGCAGTCCGGCCGCGGCGGTCCATGAGCAGTTCTTC
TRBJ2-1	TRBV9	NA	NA	CASSVAGVTVTNEQFF	TGTGCCAGCAGCGTAGCAGGGGTCACAGTTACAAATGAGCAGTTCTTC
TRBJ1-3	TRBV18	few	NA	CASSPRDSGNTIYF	TGTGCCAGCTCACCACGTGACTCTGGAAACACCATATATTTT
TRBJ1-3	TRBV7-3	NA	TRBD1	CASSLGRQGGNTIYF	TGTGCCAGCAGCTTAGGTAGACAGGGGGGAAACACCATATATTTT
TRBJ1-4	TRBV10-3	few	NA	CAISEVGERNEKLFF	TGTGCCATCAGTGAGGTGGGAGAACGTAATGAAAAACTGTTTTTT
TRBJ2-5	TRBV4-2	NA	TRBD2	CASSHRLAGGSETQYF	TGTGCCAGCAGCCACAGGCTAGCGGGGGGATCCGAGACCCAGTACTTC